This T cell receptor (beta chain) was obtained from a study of B cell selection in AIRE deficiency. Profiled with immunoSEQ multiplex PCR; TCRdb holds only in-frame clones, not every one. The repertoire includes roughly 18,000 clones, about 93% of them detected once, and roughly 0.9% sits in the top ten. Regulatory T cells were sorted as CD4+CD25hiCD127low/negative. The CDR3 loop spans 16 amino acids. CDR1 is MGHDK, CDR2 SYGVNS, per germline. V was trimmed by 3 bases and J by 0 bases, leaving 9 bases between them. The chain has TRBV25-1 and TRBJ2-6; D not resolved. Sequencing input: CD4+CD25+ Tregs sorted from PBMCs. The TCR comes from a human donor in good health. Here the CDR3 DNA reads TGTGCCAGCAGTGACCCACATCGCTCTGGGGCCAACGTCCTGACTTTC. It is translated as CASSDPHRSGANVLTF.